This entry concerns a single T cell receptor (beta chain). Its antigen is not known. The 5'RACE template-switching step produced TCR cDNA and added a universal primer site and UMIs. TCRdb redid the calling of the 5' RACE reads with MiXCR, one entry per CDR3 protein. The sample shows approximately 120,000 distinct CDR3 sequences, roughly 10% of them seen only once. This CDR3 has 14 residues. The V and J ends lost 4 bases and 10 bases, in that order; junction bases with no gene match: 11. These data are taken from a study of T cells after yellow fever vaccination. Broader study findings: In post-booster samples, most primary-vaccination clones reappeared (just under 98% CD4, roughly 89% CD8).

The clonotype originates from a man between 18 and 29 years old who received the YFV17D yellow fever vaccine. Sequenced here: CD8+ T cells sorted from PBMCs, sampled on the day of the yellow fever booster vaccination. This sequence joins TRBV12-3 or TRBV12-4 and TRBJ2-3; TRBD2 matches 7 bases. The CDR3 coding sequence is TGTGCCAGCAGTTGGGGGACTACATCCTCGGCGCAGTATTTT. It specifies CASSWGTTSSAQYF.